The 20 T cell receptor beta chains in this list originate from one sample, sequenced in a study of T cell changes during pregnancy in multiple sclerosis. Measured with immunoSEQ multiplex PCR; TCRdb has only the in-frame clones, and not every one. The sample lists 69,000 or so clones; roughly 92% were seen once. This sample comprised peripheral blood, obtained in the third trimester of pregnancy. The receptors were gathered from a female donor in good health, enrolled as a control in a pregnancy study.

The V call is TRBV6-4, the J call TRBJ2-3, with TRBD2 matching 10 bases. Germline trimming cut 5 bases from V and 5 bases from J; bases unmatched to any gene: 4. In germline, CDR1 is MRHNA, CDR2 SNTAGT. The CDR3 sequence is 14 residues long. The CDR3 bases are TGTGCCAGCAGTTCCAGCGGGGGGGGAGATACGCAGTATTTT. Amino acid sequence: CASSSSGGGDTQYF.

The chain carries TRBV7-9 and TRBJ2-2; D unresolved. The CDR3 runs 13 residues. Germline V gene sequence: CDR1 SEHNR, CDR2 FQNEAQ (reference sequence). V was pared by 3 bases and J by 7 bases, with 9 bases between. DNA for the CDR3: TGTGCCAGCAGCTTGTCAGTTGGCGGGGAGCTGTTTTTT. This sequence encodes CASSLSVGGELFF.

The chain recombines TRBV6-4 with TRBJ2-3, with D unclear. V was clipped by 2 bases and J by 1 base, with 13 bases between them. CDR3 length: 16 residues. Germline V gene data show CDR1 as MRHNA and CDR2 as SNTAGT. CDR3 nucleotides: TGTGCCAGCAGTGACCGGTTCGGTCAAGGCACAGATACGCAGTATTTT. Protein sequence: CASSDRFGQGTDTQYF.

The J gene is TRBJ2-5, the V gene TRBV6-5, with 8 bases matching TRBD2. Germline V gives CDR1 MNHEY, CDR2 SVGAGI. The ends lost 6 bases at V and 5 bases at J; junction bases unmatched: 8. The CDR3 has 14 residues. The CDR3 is CASRSSGSGETQYF. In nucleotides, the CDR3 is TGTGCCAGCAGGTCCAGCGGGAGCGGGGAGACCCAGTACTTC.

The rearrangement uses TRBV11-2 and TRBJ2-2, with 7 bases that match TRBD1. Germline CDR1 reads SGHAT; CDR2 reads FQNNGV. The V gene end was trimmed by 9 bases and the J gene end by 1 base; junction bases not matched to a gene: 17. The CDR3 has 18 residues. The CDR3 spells CARSLPDRLPGNTGELFF. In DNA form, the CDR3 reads TGTGCCAGAAGCCTCCCGGACAGGCTTCCTGGGAACACCGGGGAGCTGTTTTTT.

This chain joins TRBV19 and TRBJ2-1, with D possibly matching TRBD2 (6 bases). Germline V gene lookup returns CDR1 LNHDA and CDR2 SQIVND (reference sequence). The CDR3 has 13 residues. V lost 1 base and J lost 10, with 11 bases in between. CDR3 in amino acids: CASSIGGAGEQFF. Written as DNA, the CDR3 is TGTGCCAGTAGTATAGGAGGCGCGGGAGAGCAGTTCTTC. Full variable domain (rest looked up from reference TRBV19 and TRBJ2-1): DGGITQSPKYLFRKEGQNVTLSCEQNLNHDAMYWYRQDPGQGLRLIYYSQIVNDFQKGDIAEGYSVSREKKESFPLTVTSAQKNPTAFYLCASSIGGAGEQFFGPGTRLTVL.

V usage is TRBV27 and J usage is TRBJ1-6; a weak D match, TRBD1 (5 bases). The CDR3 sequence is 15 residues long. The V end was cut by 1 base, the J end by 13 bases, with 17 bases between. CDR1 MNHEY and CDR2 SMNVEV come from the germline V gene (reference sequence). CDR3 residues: CASSLFLGGVSPLHF. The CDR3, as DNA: TGTGCCAGCAGTTTATTCCTCGGAGGGGTTAGTCCCCTCCACTTT.

CDR3 protein: CASRNRGETQYF. The CDR3 DNA follows: TGTGCCAGCAGAAACAGGGGAGAGACCCAGTACTTC. This sequence joins TRBV7-8 and TRBJ2-5; 7 bases are a match to TRBD1. V dropped 6 bases and J dropped 4; count of bases not matched to a gene: 2. CDR1 and CDR2 from the germline V gene are SGHVS and FQNEAQ. This CDR3 comprises 12 residues.

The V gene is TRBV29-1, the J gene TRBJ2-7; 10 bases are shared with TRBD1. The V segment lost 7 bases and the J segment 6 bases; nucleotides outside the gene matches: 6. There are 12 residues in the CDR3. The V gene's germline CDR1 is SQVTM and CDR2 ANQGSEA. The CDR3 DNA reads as TGCAGCGCGGGACAGGGGTGGAGCGAGCAGTACTTC. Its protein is CSAGQGWSEQYF.

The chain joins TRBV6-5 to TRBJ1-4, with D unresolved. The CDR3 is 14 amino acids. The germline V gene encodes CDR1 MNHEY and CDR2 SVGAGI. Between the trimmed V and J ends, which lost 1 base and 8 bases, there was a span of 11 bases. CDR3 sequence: CASSYLGPDEKLFF. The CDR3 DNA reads TGTGCCAGCAGTTACTTGGGCCCTGACGAAAAACTGTTTTTT.

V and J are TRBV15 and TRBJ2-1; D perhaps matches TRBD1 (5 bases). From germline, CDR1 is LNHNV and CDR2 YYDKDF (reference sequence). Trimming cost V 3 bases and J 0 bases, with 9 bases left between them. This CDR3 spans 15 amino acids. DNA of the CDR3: TGTGCCACCAGCAGGGGTGGGGCCTCCTACAATGAGCAGTTCTTC. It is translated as CATSRGGASYNEQFF.

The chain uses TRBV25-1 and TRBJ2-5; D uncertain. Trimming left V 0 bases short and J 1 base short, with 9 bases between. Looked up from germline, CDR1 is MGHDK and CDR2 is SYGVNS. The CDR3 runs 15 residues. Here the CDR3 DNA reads TGTGCCAGCAGTGAATACAAAGCGTTCCAAGAGACCCAGTACTTC. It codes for CASSEYKAFQETQYF.

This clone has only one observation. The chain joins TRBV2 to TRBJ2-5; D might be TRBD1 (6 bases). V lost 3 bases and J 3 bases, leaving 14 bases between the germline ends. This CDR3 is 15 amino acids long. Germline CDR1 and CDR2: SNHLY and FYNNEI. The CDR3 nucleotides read TGTGCCAGCAGTGATTGGACAGAGCCTGAAGAGACCCAGTACTTC. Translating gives CASSDWTEPEETQYF.

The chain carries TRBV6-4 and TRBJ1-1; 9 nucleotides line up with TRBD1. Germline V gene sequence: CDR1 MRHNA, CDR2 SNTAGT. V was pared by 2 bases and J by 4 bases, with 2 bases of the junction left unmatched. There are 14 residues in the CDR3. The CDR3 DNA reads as TGTGCCAGCAGTGACACGGACAGGGGCACTGAAGCTTTCTTT. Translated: CASSDTDRGTEAFF.

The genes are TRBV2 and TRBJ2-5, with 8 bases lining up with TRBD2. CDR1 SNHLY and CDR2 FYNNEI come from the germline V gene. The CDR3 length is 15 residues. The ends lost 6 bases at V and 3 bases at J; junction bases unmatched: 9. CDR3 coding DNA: TGTGCCAGCAGGCCGAGGACAGCGGGAGAAGAGACCCAGTACTTC. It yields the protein CASRPRTAGEETQYF.

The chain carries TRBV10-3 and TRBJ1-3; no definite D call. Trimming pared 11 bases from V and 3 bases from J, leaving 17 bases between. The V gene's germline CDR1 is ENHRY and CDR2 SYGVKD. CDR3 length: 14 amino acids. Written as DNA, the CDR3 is TGTGCCTACAGCCCGGCGAACAGTGGAAACACCATATATTTT. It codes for CAYSPANSGNTIYF.

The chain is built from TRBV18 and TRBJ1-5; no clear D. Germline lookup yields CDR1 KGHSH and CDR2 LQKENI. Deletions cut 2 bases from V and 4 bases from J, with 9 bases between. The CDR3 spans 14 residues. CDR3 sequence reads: CASSPNPGNQPQHF. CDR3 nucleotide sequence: TGTGCCAGCTCACCAAATCCAGGAAATCAGCCCCAGCATTTT.

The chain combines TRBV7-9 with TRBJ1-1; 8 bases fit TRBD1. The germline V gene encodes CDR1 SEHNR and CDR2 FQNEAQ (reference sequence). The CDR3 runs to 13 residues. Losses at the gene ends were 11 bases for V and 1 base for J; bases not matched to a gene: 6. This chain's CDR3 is CASGRGQNTEAFF. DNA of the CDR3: TGTGCCTCCGGCAGGGGGCAGAACACTGAAGCTTTCTTT.

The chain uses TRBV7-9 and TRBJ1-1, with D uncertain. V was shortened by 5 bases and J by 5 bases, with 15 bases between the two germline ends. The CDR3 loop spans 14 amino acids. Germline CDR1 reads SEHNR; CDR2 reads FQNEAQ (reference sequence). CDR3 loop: CASSPRIDGTEAFF. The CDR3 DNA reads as TGTGCCAGCAGCCCAAGGATAGACGGGACTGAAGCTTTCTTT.

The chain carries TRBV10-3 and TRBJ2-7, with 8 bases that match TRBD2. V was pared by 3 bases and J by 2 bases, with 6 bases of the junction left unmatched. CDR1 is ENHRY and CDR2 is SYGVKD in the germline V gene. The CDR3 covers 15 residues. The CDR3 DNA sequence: TGTGCCATCAGTGATGAGCGGGGGCCCCCCTACGAGCAGTACTTC. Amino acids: CAISDERGPPYEQYF.